This T cell receptor beta chain was sequenced during a study of shared clonotypes between healthy human individuals. Study findings and constraints: With several donors compared, around 5% of naive CD4 clonotypes were shared. Naive subsets usually exceeded memory subsets in estimated richness.

Notes on this clone: Its antigen remains unknown.

In the authors' workflow: In the immunoSEQ data, sequences were junction-only and lacked quality scores, so filtering differed. Data came from immunoSEQ multiplex PCR; TCRdb stores just in-frame clones and leaves some out. The V and J calls and the clone size are those of that table, but D and trimming were determined from the DNA. Here the sample spans roughly 1 million clones, 75% being singletons. Donors comprised only Caucasian adults living in Nashville, Tennessee. The germline CDR1 and CDR2 sequences are SGHDT and YYEEEE. The CDR3 spans 16 residues. Trimming shortened V by 0 bases and J by 9 bases, and 20 bases separated the two germline ends.

This clonotype was obtained from a man aged 18 to 30 in good health. The chain carries TRBV5-6 and TRBJ2-3, with D possibly TRBD2 on 6 matching bases. The sequenced sample consisted of memory CD4+ T cells sorted from blood. Specified subset: CD45RA-negative fraction. The CDR3 coding sequence is TGTGCCAGCAGCTTGGTCTCTGGTGGGGGGACCGAAACGCAGTATTTT. Amino acid sequence: CASSLVSGGGTETQYF.